This T cell receptor (beta chain) was retrieved from a study of Ad26.COV2.S vaccination and SARS-CoV-2 variants. Study details: In the study, Ad26.COV2.S was injected intramuscularly once, or twice 56 days apart.

Documented treatment: roughly 18 received Ad26.COV2.S at low or high dose, single or two shots; about 5 received placebo; per-sample allocation not given. After the first vaccine or placebo injection, samples were drawn on day 63. The assay was immunoSEQ multiplex PCR, and TCRdb's table has in-frame clones only and misses some. Among about 420,000 clones listed, over 75% were seen once. This specimen consisted of peripheral blood, obtained in a trial of Ad26.COV2.S vaccine versus placebo. This receptor was taken from a person aged 18-65 years who received the Ad26.COV2.S COVID-19 vaccine or a placebo.

CDR3 residues: CASSPEGGLSYEQYF. The DNA of the CDR3 is TGTGCCAGCAGCCCCGAAGGGGGGCTCTCCTACGAGCAGTACTTC. The chain has TRBV7-6 and TRBJ2-7; D could derive from TRBD1 or TRBD2 (6 bases each). CDR1 is SGHVS, CDR2 FNYEAQ, per germline. There are 15 residues in the CDR3. The ends were cut back, 5 bases at V and 0 bases at J, with 14 bases in the middle.